These T cell receptor beta chains were read from a single sample in a study of blood T cell repertoires in COVID-19. Only in-frame clones appear in the TCRdb table, and some are missing; sequencing was by immunoSEQ multiplex PCR. The repertoire includes roughly 430,000 clones, over 75% of them detected once, and roughly 2% sits in the top ten. The sequencing input was PBMCs or T cells enriched from blood (not recorded which). These receptors all come from a woman between 35 and 50 years old with acute COVID-19. Both conserved end residues are part of each CDR3. Each record gives: CDR3 length, V gene, CDR3 protein.

>15|TRBV30
CAWSANRVKYQPQHF
>17|TRBV12-5
CASGSAGTSGITDTQYF
>15|TRBV9
CASSLSGGLTDTQYF
>14|TRBV24-1
CATSKTGNTGELFF
>13|TRBV5-4
CASSLASEETQYF
>14|TRBV5-1
CASSHSGHLTEAFF
>16|TRBV4-2
CASSPSARGGPYEQYF
>14|TRBV5-4
CASSFGSANYGYTF
>14|TRBV19
CASAGQASNQPQHF
>15|TRBV6-5
CASRRSGGGTGELFF
>15|TRBV5-1
CASSLVGALNTEAFF
>13|TRBV19
CASSSIFGTNRYF
>11|TRBV20-1
CSATDRAEQYF
>13|TRBV30
CAWSVLSDTEAFF
>15|TRBV5-6
CASSLLQTGANVLTF
>16|TRBV6-5
CASSYARGSNNSPLHF
>17|TRBV18
CASSPPLRDRLNEKLFF
>13|TRBV7-2
CASSLQAGDEQYF
>14|TRBV2
CASSPDRATDTQYF
>15|TRBV12-1
CASSFPPGANEKLFF
>14|TRBV5-4
CASSRQEVNTEAFF
>15|TRBV5-1
CASSLWRGREETQYF
>15|TRBV9
CASSGGKDGSRAIYF
>16|TRBV18
CASSPEAGSHSYEQYF
>14|TRBV2
CASSEEVESEKLFF
>15|TRBV11-2
CASSLDLTGSTEAFF
>14|TRBV29-1
CSAATTGMNTEAFF
>13|TRBV27
CASSRDRVGGYTF
>17|TRBV7-8
CASSLWGRGYGNSPLHF
>13|TRBV2
CASSEGWGQPQHF
>15|TRBV13
CASRPRQGKDTEAFF
>15|TRBV6-5
CASKNPGSGANVLTF
>14|TRBV7-8
CASSLKRGHYEQYF
>13|TRBV5-6
CASRTTGRYEQYF
>12|TRBV7-9
CASRQGAYGYTF
>15|TRBV6-1
CASSEQGGENEKLFF
>16|TRBV15
CATSGRLAGSQETQYF
>18|TRBV3-1/TRBV3-2
CASSPSYLTGEYGYEQYF
>13|TRBV10-3
CAISEPDGGGYTF
>24|TRBV2
CASSEKRGSLRPSVLKTITDTQYF
>13|TRBV10-3
CAISEASNEKLFF
>16|TRBV5-4
CASSRGTAGYNSPLHF
>13|TRBV5-6
CASRPTDQETQYF
>14|TRBV5-1
CASSLGQGTYGYTF
>19|TRBV9
CASSVSRLAGGRNTGELFF
>15|TRBV5-1
CASSPDWAGTDTQYF
>14|TRBV11-2
CASSSGLAGGEQYF
>13|TRBV7-9
CASTGQLSYEQYF
>11|TRBV3-1/TRBV3-2
CASSQESGYTF